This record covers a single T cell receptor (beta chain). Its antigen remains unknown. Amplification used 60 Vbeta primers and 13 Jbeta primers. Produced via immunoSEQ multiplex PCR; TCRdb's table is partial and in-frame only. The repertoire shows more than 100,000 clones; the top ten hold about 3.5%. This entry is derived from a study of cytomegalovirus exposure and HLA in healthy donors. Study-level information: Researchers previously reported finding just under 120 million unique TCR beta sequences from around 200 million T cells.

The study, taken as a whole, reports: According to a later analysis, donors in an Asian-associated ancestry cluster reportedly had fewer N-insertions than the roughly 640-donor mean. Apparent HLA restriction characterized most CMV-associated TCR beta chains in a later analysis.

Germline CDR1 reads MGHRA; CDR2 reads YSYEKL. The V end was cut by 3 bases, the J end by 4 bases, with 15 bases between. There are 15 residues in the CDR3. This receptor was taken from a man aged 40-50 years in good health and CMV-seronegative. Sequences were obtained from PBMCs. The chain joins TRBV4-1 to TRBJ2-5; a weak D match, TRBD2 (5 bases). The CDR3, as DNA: TGCGCCAGCAGCCAGGAGGACGCCTTGGGAGAGACCCAGTACTTC. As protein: CASSQEDALGETQYF.